These 18 T cell receptor beta chains were all obtained from the same sample, sequenced in a study of neurological immune-mediated disorders. TCRdb reanalysed the 5' RACE reads using MiXCR and keeps one entry per CDR3 protein. The sample holds 50,000 to 80,000 distinct CDR3 sequences; around 3.7% are singletons and the top ten take about 3.5%. The sequenced material came from PBMCs. Source of these receptors: a man between 40 and 49 years old with multiple sclerosis.

This clonotype was counted many times. This chain uses TRBV12-3 or TRBV12-4 with TRBJ2-2, with 9 bases aligning to TRBD1. The CDR3 spans 16 residues. V dropped 3 bases and J dropped 6; count of bases not matched to a gene: 8. CDR3 nucleotides: TGTGCCAGCAGTTTGGGACAGGGACGAACGGCCGGGGAGCTGTTTTTT. This sequence encodes CASSLGQGRTAGELFF.

This clonotype was seen repeatedly, ten times or more. V gene TRBV5-1 combines with J gene TRBJ2-2; 9 nucleotides match TRBD1. Germline V gene data show CDR1 as SGHRS and CDR2 as YFSETQ. V lost 5 bases to trimming and J lost 2 bases; unmatched junction nucleotides: 22. The CDR3 loop spans 21 amino acids. This CDR3 is CASRPTGGTPRTPDNTGELFF. The CDR3 DNA sequence: TGCGCCAGCAGACCTACAGGGGGCACCCCCCGCACCCCGGATAACACCGGGGAGCTGTTTTTT.

This clonotype was recorded many times. J is TRBJ1-1 and V is TRBV5-1; perhaps TRBD1 as D (6 bases). The CDR3 consists of 15 residues. Trimming removed 2 bases at V and 2 bases at J, with 13 bases between. Germline CDR1 is SGHRS and CDR2 is YFSETQ. The CDR3 reads CASSFTGLGNTEAFF. The DNA for the CDR3 is TGCGCCAGCAGCTTCACAGGGTTAGGAAACACTGAAGCTTTCTTT.

This clonotype occurred many times. V usage is TRBV5-5 and J usage is TRBJ1-6; D perhaps matches TRBD1 (5 bases). Germline V gives CDR1 SGHKS, CDR2 YYEKEE (reference sequence). Trimming shortened V by 0 bases and J by 0 bases, and 10 bases separated the two germline ends. The CDR3 totals 17 residues. CDR3 region: CASSLAGLSSYNSPLHF. DNA of the CDR3: TGTGCCAGCAGCTTGGCGGGACTGAGCTCCTATAATTCACCCCTCCACTTT.

This clonotype has at least ten counts. The chain employs TRBV20-1 and TRBJ2-7, with 7 bases identical to TRBD2. This CDR3 contains 15 residues. Trimming at V came to 1 base and at J to 3 bases, leaving 9 bases not matched to a gene. Germline CDR1 is DFQATT and CDR2 is SNEGSKA (reference sequence). For the CDR3, the DNA is TGCAGTGCTAGAGGTTTTCAGGCGGGAGTCTACGAGCAGTACTTC. Protein sequence: CSARGFQAGVYEQYF.

This clonotype has a count of ten or more. CDR3 residues: CASRIRTGGGYGYTF. The CDR3 nucleotides read TGTGCCAGCAGGATAAGGACAGGGGGTGGATATGGCTACACCTTC. The chain employs TRBV6-5 and TRBJ1-2; 10 nucleotides agree with TRBD1. After removal of 6 bases from V and 5 bases from J, the junction contained 9 bases not matched to a gene. Germline CDR1 is MNHEY and CDR2 is SVGAGI. The CDR3 length is 15 residues.

This clonotype was seen at least ten times. The V gene is TRBV7-8, the J gene TRBJ2-3; perhaps TRBD2 as D (5 bases). The V gene's germline CDR1 is SGHVS and CDR2 FQNEAQ. V lost 5 bases, J lost 5 bases, and 11 bases lay in between. CDR3 length: 13 residues. The CDR3 protein is CASSPTAGDTQYF. In DNA, the CDR3 is TGTGCCAGCAGCCCTACGGCGGGAGATACGCAGTATTTT.

This clonotype has ten or more counts. The CDR3 DNA sequence: TGTGCCAGCAGTTCCGGGACTGATAATTCACCCCTCCACTTT. The encoded protein is CASSSGTDNSPLHF. The chain has TRBV6-5 and TRBJ1-6; weak D call: TRBD1 (5 bases). The germline CDR1 and CDR2 sequences are MNHEY and SVGAGI. V lost 4 bases to trimming and J lost 5 bases, with 9 bases between them. CDR3 length: 14 amino acids.

This clonotype was counted at least ten times. CDR3 region: CASSQDAGPKNIQYF. The CDR3 DNA reads as TGCGCCAGCAGCCAGGACGCCGGTCCCAAAAACATTCAGTACTTC. V usage is TRBV5-1 and J usage is TRBJ2-4, with D hard to call. CDR1 SGHRS and CDR2 YFSETQ come from the germline V gene. The CDR3 consists of 15 residues. V dropped 4 bases and J dropped 2 bases, with 13 bases sitting between them.

In this sample, this clonotype turned up many times. The V call is TRBV10-3, the J call TRBJ2-1; weak D call: TRBD1 (6 bases). The V end was cut by 7 bases, the J end by 5 bases, with 15 bases between. In germline, CDR1 is ENHRY, CDR2 SYGVKD. The CDR3 is 14 amino acids. The CDR3 nucleotides read TGTGCCATCAAGGGGTCAGGGGCGGACAATGAGCAGTTCTTC. It yields the protein CAIKGSGADNEQFF.

This clonotype showed up many times. The genes are TRBV6-5 and TRBJ1-1; 8 bases match TRBD1. Looked up from germline, CDR1 is MNHEY and CDR2 is SVGAGI. V lost 2 bases, J lost 1 base, and 6 bases stayed unmatched. The CDR3 covers 16 residues. The CDR3 here is CASSYVPTGANTEAFF. The DNA of the CDR3 is TGTGCCAGCAGTTACGTTCCGACAGGGGCGAACACTGAAGCTTTCTTT.

There are many counts of this clonotype. At one boundary the junction diverges from the germline segment, which might be a read error. The genes are TRBV7-9 and TRBJ2-5; 7 bases agree with TRBD1. This CDR3 has 17 amino acids. CDR1 is SEHNR, CDR2 FQNEAQ, per germline (reference sequence). CDR3 DNA sequence: TGTGCCAACAGCCTAGATCGACAGGGCCCAGGACGAGAGACCCAGTACTTC. Protein sequence: CANSLDRQGPGRETQYF.

This clonotype was recorded a few times. This chain connects TRBV3-1 to TRBJ1-1; D is perhaps TRBD1 (5 bases). Germline V gives CDR1 LGHDT, CDR2 YNNKEL (reference sequence). V was shortened by 9 bases and J by 6 bases, with 23 bases between the two germline ends. This CDR3 comprises 15 residues. The CDR3 is CASTRARIGGAEAFF. The CDR3 region has the DNA TGTGCCAGTACCAGGGCGAGGATTGGTGGCGCTGAAGCTTTCTTT.

This clonotype was observed at least ten times. The CDR3 DNA is TGCGCCAGCAGCTTGGACCCCACCGGCGGGGGCTACACCTTC. Protein: CASSLDPTGGGYTF. J is TRBJ1-2 and V is TRBV5-1; no definite D call. The V end lost 0 bases, the J end lost 8 bases, and 14 bases lay between the germline ends. CDR3 length: 14 residues. CDR1 and CDR2 from the germline V gene are SGHRS and YFSETQ.

This clonotype was seen at least ten times. This rearrangement joins TRBV6-6 to TRBJ2-5; no clear D. Germline CDR1 and CDR2: MNHNY and SVGAGI (reference sequence). The CDR3 runs 16 residues. The V and J ends lost 6 bases and 5 bases respectively, with 22 bases between them. For the CDR3, the DNA is TGTGCCAGCAGCCCTCTCTACAGCGTACTACAGGAGACCCAGTACTTC. It yields the protein CASSPLYSVLQETQYF.

This clonotype showed up many times. The gene calls are TRBV20-1 and TRBJ2-2; a weak D match, TRBD1 (6 bases). Trimming cost V 3 bases and J 6 bases, with 11 bases left between them. The germline gives CDR1 DFQATT, CDR2 SNEGSKA (reference sequence). CDR3 length equals 13 residues. In nucleotides, the CDR3 is TGCAGTGCTAGCAAGGGGGTGGCCGGGGAGCTGTTTTTT. It translates to CSASKGVAGELFF.

This clonotype was counted many times. The chain combines TRBV9 with TRBJ1-2; D remains unclear. The germline V gene has CDR1 SGDLS and CDR2 YYNGEE. The CDR3 is 12 residues long. Trimming cost V 8 bases and J 4 bases, with 12 bases left between them. The CDR3, as DNA: TGTGCCAGTCAACACAGCCTCTATGGCTACACCTTC. Its protein product is CASQHSLYGYTF.

This clonotype showed up many times. The chain combines TRBV6-5 with TRBJ1-2, with a possible D match to TRBD1 (5 bases). Germline CDR1 reads MNHEY; CDR2 reads SVGAGI. The CDR3 totals 14 residues. Between the trimmed V and J ends, which lost 7 bases and 8 bases, there was a span of 20 bases. The CDR3 reads CASNPYGTLGGYTF. For the CDR3, the DNA is TGTGCCAGCAACCCATACGGGACTCTAGGAGGCTACACCTTC.